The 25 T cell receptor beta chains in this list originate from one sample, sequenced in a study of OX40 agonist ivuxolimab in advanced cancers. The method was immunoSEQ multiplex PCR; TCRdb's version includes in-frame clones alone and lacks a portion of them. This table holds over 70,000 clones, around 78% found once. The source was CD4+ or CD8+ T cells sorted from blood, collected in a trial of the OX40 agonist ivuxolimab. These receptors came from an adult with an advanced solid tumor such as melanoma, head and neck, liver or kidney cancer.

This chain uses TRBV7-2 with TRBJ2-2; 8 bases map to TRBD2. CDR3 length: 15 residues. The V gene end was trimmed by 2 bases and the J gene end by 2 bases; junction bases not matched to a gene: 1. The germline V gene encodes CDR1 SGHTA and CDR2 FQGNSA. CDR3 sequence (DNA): TGTGCCAGCAGCTTAAGCGGGGGAAACACCGGGGAGCTGTTTTTT. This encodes CASSLSGGNTGELFF.

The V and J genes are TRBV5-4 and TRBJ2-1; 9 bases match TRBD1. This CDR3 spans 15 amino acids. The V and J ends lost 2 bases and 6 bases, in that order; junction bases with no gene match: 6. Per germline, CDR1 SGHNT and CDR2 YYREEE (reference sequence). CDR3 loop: CASSLVQGAPNEQFF. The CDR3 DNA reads TGTGCCAGCAGCTTAGTACAGGGGGCCCCCAATGAGCAGTTCTTC. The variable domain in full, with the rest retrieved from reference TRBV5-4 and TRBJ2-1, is ETGVTQSPTHLIKTRGQQVTLRCSSQSGHNTVSWYQQALGQGPQFIFQYYREEENGRGNFPPRFSGLQFPNYSSELNVNALELDDSALYLCASSLVQGAPNEQFFGPGTRLTVL.

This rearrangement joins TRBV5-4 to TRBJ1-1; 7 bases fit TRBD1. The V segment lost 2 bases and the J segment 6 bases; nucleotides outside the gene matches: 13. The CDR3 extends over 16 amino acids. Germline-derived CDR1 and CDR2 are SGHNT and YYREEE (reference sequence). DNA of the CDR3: TGTGCCAGCAGCTTTATCTCGGGACAGAGGAATCCTGAAGCTTTCTTT. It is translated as CASSFISGQRNPEAFF.

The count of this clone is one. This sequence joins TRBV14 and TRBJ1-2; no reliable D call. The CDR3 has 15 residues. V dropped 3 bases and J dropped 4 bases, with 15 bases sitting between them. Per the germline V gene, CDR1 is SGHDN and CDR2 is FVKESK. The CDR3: CASSQEMGLSYGYTF. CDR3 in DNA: TGTGCCAGCAGCCAGGAGATGGGGTTAAGCTATGGCTACACCTTC.

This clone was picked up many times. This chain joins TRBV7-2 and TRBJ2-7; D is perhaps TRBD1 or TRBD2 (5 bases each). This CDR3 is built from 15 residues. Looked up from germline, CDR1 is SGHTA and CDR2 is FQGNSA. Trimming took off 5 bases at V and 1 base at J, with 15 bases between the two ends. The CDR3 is CASSASGTYSYEQYF. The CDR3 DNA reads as TGTGCCAGCAGCGCGTCCGGGACGTATTCCTACGAGCAGTACTTC. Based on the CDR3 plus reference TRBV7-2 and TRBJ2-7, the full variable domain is GAGVSQSPSNKVTEKGKDVELRCDPISGHTALYWYRQSLGQGLEFLIYFQGNSAPDKSGLPSDRFSAERTGGSVSTLTIQRTQQEDSAVYLCASSASGTYSYEQYFGPGTRLTVT.

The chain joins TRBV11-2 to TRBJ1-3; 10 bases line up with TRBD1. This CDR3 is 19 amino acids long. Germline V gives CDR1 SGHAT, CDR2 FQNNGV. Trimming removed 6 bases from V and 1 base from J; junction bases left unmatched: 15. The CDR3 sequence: CASSPTGGQGVVSGNTIYF. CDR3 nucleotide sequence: TGTGCCAGCAGTCCAACAGGTGGACAGGGGGTCGTATCTGGAAACACCATATATTTT.

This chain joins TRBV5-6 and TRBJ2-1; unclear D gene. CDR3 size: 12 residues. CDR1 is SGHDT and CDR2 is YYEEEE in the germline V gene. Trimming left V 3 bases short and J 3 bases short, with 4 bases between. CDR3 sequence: CASSWSYNEQFF. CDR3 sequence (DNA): TGTGCCAGCAGCTGGAGCTACAATGAGCAGTTCTTC.

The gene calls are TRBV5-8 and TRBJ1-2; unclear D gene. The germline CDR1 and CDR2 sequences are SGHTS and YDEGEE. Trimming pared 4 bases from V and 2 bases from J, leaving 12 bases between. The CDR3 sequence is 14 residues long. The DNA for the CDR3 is TGTGCCAGCAGCGAAATAGGGTTCAACTATGGCTACACCTTC. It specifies CASSEIGFNYGYTF.

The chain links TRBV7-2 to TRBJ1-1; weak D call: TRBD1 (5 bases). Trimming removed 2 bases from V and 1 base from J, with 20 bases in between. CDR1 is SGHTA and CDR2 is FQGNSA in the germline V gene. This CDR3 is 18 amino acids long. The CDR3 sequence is CASSLTLMGQGPNTEAFF. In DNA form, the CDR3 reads TGTGCCAGCAGCTTAACATTAATGGGGCAGGGTCCGAACACTGAAGCTTTCTTT. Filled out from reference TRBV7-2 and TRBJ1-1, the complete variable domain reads GAGVSQSPSNKVTEKGKDVELRCDPISGHTALYWYRQSLGQGLEFLIYFQGNSAPDKSGLPSDRFSAERTGGSVSTLTIQRTQQEDSAVYLCASSLTLMGQGPNTEAFFGQGTRLTVV.

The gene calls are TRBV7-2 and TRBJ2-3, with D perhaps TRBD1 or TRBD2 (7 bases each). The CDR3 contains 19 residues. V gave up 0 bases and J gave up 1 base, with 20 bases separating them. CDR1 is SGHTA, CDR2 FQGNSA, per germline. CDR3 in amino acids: CASSLAPGGGAGGTDTQYF. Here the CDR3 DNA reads TGTGCCAGCAGCTTAGCCCCAGGGGGGGGTGCGGGAGGCACAGATACGCAGTATTTT.

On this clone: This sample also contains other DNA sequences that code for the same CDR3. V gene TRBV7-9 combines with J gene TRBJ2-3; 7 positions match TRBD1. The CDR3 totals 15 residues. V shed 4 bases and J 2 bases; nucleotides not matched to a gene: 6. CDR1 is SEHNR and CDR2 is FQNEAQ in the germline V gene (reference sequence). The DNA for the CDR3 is TGTGCCAGCAGCTCATCAGGGGGATCCACAGATACGCAGTATTTT. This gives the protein CASSSSGGSTDTQYF.

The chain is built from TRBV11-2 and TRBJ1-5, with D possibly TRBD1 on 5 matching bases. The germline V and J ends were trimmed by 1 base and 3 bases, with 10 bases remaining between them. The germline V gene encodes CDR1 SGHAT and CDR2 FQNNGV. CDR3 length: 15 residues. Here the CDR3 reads CASSLGDLPNQPQHF. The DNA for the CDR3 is TGTGCCAGCAGCTTAGGGGACCTCCCCAATCAGCCCCAGCATTTT.

The DNA of the CDR3 is TGTGCCAGTAGTACTGGGGGCGGCACAGATACGCAGTATTTT. Encoded protein: CASSTGGGTDTQYF. This chain links TRBV19 with TRBJ2-3; D is perhaps TRBD1 (6 bases). The CDR3 runs 14 residues. V lost 4 bases to trimming and J lost 1 base, with 9 bases between them. Per the germline V gene, CDR1 is LNHDA and CDR2 is SQIVND (reference sequence). Supplemented by reference TRBV19 and TRBJ2-3, the full variable domain reads DGGITQSPKYLFRKEGQNVTLSCEQNLNHDAMYWYRQDPGQGLRLIYYSQIVNDFQKGDIAEGYSVSREKKESFPLTVTSAQKNPTAFYLCASSTGGGTDTQYFGPGTRLTVL.

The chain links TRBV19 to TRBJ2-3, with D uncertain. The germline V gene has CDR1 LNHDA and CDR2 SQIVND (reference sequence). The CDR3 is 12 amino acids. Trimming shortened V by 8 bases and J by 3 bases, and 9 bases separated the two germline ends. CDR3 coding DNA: TGTGCCAGTGCGTTATCAACAGATACGCAGTATTTT. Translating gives CASALSTDTQYF.

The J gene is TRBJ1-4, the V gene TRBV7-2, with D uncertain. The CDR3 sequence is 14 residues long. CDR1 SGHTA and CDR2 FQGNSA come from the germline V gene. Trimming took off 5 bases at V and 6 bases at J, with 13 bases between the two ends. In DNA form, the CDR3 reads TGTGCCAGCAGCCCAGTCCGGTTGCATGAAAAACTGTTTTTT. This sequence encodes CASSPVRLHEKLFF.

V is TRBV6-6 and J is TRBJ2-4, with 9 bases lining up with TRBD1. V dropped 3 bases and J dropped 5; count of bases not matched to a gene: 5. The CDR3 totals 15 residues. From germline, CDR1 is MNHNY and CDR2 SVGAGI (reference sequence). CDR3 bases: TGTGCCAGCAGTTATTCCGGGACAGGGCAAAACATTCAGTACTTC. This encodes CASSYSGTGQNIQYF.

The CDR3 sequence: CASSKGQLGTGELFF. CDR3 nucleotides: TGTGCCAGCAGCAAGGGACAGCTAGGGACCGGGGAGCTGTTTTTT. V gene TRBV27 combines with J gene TRBJ2-2; the match to TRBD1 covers 7 bases. CDR1 and CDR2 from the germline V gene are MNHEY and SMNVEV (reference sequence). The CDR3 length is 15 residues. After removal of 6 bases from V and 5 bases from J, the junction contained 9 bases not matched to a gene.

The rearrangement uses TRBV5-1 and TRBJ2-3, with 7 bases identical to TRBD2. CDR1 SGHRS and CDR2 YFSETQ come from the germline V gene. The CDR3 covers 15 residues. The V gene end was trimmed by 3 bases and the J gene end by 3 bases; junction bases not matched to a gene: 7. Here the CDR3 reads CASSWGGARTDTQYF. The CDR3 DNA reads TGCGCCAGCAGCTGGGGAGGGGCGCGGACAGATACGCAGTATTTT. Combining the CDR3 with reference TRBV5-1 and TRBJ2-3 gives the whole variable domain KAGVTQTPRYLIKTRGQQVTLSCSPISGHRSVSWYQQTPGQGLQFLFEYFSETQRNKGNFPGRFSGRQFSNSRSEMNVSTLELGDSALYLCASSWGGARTDTQYFGPGTRLTVL.

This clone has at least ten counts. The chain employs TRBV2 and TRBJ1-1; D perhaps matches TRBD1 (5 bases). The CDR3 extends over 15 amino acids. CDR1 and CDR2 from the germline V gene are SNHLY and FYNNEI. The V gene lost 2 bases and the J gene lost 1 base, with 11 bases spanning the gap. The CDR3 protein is CASSEQGRENTEAFF. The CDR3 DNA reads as TGTGCCAGCAGTGAACAGGGAAGGGAGAACACTGAAGCTTTCTTT.

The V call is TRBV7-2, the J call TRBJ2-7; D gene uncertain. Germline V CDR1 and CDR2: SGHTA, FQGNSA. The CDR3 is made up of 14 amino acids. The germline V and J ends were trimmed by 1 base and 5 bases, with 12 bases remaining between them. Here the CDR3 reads CASSLGWQSNEQYF. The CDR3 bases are TGTGCCAGCAGCTTAGGCTGGCAGAGCAACGAGCAGTACTTC.

The CDR3 is CATSPPTDNTGELFF. The CDR3 DNA follows: TGTGCCACCAGCCCCCCGACGGACAACACCGGGGAGCTGTTTTTT. The chain is built from TRBV15 and TRBJ2-2; D gene uncertain. This CDR3 comprises 15 residues. Germline V lookup: CDR1 LNHNV, CDR2 YYDKDF (reference sequence). The V gene lost 5 bases and the J gene lost 2 bases, with 12 bases spanning the gap.

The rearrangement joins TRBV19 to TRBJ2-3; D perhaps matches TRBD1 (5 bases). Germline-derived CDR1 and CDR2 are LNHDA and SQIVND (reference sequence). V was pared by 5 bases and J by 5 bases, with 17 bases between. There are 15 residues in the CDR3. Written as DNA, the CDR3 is TGTGCCAGTAGTTTCCTCTCAGGGTCCGGAGATACGCAGTATTTT. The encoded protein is CASSFLSGSGDTQYF.

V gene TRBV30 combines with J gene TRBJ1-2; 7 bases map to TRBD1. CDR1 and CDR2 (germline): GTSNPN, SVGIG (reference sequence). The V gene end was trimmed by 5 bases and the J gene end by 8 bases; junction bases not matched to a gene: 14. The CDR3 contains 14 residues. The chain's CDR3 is CAWGDSPVLLGYTF. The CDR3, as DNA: TGTGCCTGGGGGGACAGCCCCGTTCTATTAGGCTACACCTTC.

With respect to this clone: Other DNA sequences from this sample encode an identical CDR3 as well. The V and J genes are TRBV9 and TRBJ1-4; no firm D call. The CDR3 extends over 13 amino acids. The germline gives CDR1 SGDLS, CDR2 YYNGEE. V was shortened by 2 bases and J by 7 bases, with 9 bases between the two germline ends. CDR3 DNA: TGTGCCAGCAGCGTGGGATTAGGTGAAAAACTGTTTTTT. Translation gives CASSVGLGEKLFF.

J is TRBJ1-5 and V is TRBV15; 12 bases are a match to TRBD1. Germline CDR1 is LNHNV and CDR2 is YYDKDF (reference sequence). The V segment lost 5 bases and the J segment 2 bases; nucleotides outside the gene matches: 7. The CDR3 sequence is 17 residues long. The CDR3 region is CATSAGQGAQGNQPQHF. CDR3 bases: TGTGCCACCAGCGCGGGACAGGGGGCGCAAGGCAATCAGCCCCAGCATTTT. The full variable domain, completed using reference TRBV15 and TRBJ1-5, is DAMVIQNPRYQVTQFGKPVTLSCSQTLNHNVMYWYQQKSSQAPKLLFHYYDKDFNNEADTPDNFQSRRPNTSFCFLDIRSPGLGDTAMYLCATSAGQGAQGNQPQHFGDGTRLSIL.